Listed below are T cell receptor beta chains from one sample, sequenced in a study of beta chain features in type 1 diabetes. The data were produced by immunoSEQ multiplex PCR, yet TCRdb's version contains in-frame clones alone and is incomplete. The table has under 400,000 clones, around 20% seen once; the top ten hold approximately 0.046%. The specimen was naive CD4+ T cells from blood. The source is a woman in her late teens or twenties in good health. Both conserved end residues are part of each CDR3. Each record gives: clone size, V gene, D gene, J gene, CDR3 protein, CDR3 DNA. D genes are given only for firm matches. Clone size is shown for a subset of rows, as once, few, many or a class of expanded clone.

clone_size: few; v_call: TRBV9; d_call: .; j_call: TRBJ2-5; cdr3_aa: CASSGRGETQYF; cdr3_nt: TGTGCCAGCAGCGGTAGGGGGGAGACCCAGTACTTC
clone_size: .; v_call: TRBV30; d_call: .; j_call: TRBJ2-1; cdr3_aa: CAWSLHYNEQFF; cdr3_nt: TGTGCCTGGAGTTTACATTACAATGAGCAGTTCTTC
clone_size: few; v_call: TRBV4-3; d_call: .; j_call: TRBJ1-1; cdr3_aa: CASSQETVGTEAFF; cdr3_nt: TGCGCCAGCAGCCAAGAGACAGTTGGCACTGAAGCTTTCTTT
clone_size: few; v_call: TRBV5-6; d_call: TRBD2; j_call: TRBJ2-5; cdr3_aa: CASSLAGGSQETQYF; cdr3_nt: TGTGCCAGCAGCTTGGCCGGGGGGTCCCAAGAGACCCAGTACTTC
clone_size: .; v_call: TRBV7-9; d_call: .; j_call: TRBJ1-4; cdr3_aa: CASSLAEGGGRNEKLFF; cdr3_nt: TGTGCCAGCAGCTTAGCCGAAGGGGGGGGAAGGAATGAAAAACTGTTTTTT
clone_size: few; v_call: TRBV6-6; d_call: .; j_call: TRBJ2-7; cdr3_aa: CASSYSQGFGYEQYF; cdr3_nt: TGTGCCAGCAGTTACTCGCAGGGGTTCGGCTACGAGCAGTACTTC
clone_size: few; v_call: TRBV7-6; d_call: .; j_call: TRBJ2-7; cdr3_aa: CASSSRPGIDEQYF; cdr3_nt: TGTGCCAGCAGCTCACGGCCGGGAATCGACGAGCAGTACTTC
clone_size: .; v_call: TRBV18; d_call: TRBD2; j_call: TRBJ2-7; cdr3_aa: CASSPSGAGVEQYF; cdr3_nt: TGTGCCAGCTCACCTAGCGGGGCCGGGGTCGAGCAGTACTTC
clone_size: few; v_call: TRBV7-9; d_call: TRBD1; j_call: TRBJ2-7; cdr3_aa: CASSSRTGPLLEQYF; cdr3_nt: TGTGCCAGCAGCAGTCGGACAGGCCCCTTACTCGAGCAGTACTTC
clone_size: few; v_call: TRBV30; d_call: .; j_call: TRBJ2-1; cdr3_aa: CAWRGQGSYNEQFF; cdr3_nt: TGTGCCTGGAGGGGGCAGGGCTCCTACAATGAGCAGTTCTTC
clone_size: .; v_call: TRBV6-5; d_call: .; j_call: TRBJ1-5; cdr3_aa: CASSRTYNQPQHF; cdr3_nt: TGTGCCAGCAGCCGGACATACAATCAGCCCCAGCATTTT
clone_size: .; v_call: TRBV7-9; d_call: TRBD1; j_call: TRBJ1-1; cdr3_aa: CASSEDRGITLNTEAFF; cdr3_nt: TGTGCCAGCAGCGAAGACAGGGGAATTACTTTGAACACTGAAGCTTTCTTT
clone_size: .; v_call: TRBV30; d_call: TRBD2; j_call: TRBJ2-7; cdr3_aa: CAWSGRLARGYEQYF; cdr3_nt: TGTGCCTGGAGTGGGCGACTAGCTCGGGGATACGAGCAGTACTTC
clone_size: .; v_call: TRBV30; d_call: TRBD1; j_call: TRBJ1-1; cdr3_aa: CAWNLGTGGTEAFF; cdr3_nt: TGTGCCTGGAACTTGGGGACAGGGGGCACTGAAGCTTTCTTT
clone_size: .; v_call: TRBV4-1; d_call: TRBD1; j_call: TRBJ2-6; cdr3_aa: CASSRGQAYSGANVLTF; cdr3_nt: TGCGCCAGCAGCCGGGGACAGGCGTACTCTGGGGCCAACGTCCTGACTTTC
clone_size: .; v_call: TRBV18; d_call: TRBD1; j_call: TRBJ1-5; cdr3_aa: CASSPEETGGHPQHF; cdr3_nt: TGTGCCAGCTCCCCCGAAGAGACAGGGGGCCATCCCCAGCATTTT
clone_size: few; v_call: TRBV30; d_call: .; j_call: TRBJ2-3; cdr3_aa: CAWNGRGTDTQYF; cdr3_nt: TGTGCCTGGAACGGGCGGGGCACAGATACGCAGTATTTT
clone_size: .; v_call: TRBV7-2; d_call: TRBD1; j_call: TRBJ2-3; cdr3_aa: CASSRTGGYPPDTQYF; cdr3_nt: TGTGCCAGCAGCCGAACAGGGGGATACCCCCCAGATACGCAGTATTTT
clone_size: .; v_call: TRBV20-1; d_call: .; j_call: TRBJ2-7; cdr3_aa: CSASQGYEQYF; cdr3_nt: TGCAGTGCTTCACAGGGCTACGAGCAGTACTTC
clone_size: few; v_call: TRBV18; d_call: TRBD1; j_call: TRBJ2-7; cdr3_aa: CASSSGTGTSYEQYF; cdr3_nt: TGTGCCAGCTCGTCGGGGACAGGGACCTCCTACGAGCAGTACTTC
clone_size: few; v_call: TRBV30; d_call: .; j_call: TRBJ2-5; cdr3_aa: CAWRTPQETQYF; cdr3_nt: TGTGCCTGGAGGACTCCTCAGGAGACCCAGTACTTC
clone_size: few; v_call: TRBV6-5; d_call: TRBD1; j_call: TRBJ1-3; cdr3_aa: CASSYDRGNTIYF; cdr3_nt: TGTGCCAGCAGTTACGACAGGGGGAACACCATATATTTT
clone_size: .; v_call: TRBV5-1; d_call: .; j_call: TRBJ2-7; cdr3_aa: CASSLGSGNVYEQYF; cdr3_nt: TGCGCCAGCAGCTTGGGATCAGGGAACGTCTACGAGCAGTACTTC
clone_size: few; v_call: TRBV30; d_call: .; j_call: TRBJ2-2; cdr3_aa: CAWRFGAGNTGELFF; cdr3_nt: TGTGCCTGGAGGTTTGGGGCTGGCAACACCGGGGAGCTGTTTTTT
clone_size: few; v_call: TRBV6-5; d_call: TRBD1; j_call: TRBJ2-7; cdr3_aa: CASSYSGTGFEQYF; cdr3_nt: TGTGCCAGCAGTTACTCCGGGACAGGGTTCGAGCAGTACTTC
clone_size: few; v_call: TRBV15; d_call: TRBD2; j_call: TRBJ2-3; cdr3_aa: CATSRSGSSTDTQYF; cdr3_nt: TGTGCCACCAGCCGCAGCGGGAGTAGCACAGATACGCAGTATTTT
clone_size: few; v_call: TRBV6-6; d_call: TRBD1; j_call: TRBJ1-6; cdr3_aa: CASSTGTGPSPLHF; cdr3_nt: TGTGCCAGCAGTACCGGGACAGGGCCCTCACCCCTCCACTTT
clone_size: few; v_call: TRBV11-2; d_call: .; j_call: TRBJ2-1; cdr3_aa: CASSSTYNEQFF; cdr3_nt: TGTGCCAGCAGCTCTACCTACAATGAGCAGTTCTTC
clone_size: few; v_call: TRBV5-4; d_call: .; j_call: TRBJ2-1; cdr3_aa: CASSLGGPNEQFF; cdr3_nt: TGTGCCAGCAGCTTGGGAGGCCCCAATGAGCAGTTCTTC
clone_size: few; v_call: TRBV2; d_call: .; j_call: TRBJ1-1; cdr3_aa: CASSDYTEAFF; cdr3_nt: TGTGCCAGCAGCGACTACACTGAAGCTTTCTTT
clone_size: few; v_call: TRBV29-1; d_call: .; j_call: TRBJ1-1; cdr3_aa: CSGSRTTNTEAFF; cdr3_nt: TGCAGCGGGTCCCGGACAACGAACACTGAAGCTTTCTTT
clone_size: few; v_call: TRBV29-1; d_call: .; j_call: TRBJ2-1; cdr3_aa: CSVEGLNNEQFF; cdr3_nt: TGCAGCGTTGAGGGCCTCAACAATGAGCAGTTCTTC
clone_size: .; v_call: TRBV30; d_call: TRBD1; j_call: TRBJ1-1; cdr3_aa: CAWSGDRDTEAFF; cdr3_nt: TGTGCCTGGAGTGGGGACAGGGACACTGAAGCTTTCTTT
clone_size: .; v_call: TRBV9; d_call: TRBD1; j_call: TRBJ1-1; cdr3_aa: CASSVLPGQGASAFF; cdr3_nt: TGTGCCAGCAGCGTCCTACCGGGACAGGGGGCGTCGGCTTTCTTT
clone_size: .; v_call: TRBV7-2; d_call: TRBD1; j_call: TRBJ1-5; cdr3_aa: CASSRTGYQPQHF; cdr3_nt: TGTGCCAGCAGCCGGACAGGGTATCAGCCCCAGCATTTT
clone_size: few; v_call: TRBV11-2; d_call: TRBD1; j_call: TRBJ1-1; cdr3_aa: CASSFRGTNTEAFF; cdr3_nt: TGTGCCAGCAGCTTCAGGGGGACGAACACTGAAGCTTTCTTT
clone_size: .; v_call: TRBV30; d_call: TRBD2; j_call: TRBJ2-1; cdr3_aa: CAWTERGGQFF; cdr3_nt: TGTGCCTGGACCGAGCGGGGGGGCCAGTTCTTC
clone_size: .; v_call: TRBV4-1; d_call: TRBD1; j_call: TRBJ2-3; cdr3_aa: CASSQDRRDRGTDTQYF; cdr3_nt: TGCGCCAGCAGCCAAGATCGACGAGACAGGGGCACAGATACGCAGTATTTT
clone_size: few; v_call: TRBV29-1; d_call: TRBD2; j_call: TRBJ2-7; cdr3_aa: CSVEGLAGRTSEQYF; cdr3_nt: TGCAGCGTTGAGGGTCTAGCGGGCCGGACGAGTGAGCAGTACTTC
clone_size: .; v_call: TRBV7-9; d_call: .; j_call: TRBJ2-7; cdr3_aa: CASSLGQKTYEQYF; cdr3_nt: TGTGCCAGCAGCTTGGGGCAGAAGACCTACGAGCAGTACTTC
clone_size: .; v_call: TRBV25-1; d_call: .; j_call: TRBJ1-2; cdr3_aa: CASSQGTANYGYTF; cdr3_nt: TGTGCCAGCAGCCAGGGCACAGCTAACTATGGCTACACCTTC
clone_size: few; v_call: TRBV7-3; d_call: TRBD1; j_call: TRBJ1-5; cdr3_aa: CASSLGQGPSNQPQHF; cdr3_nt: TGTGCCAGCAGCCTGGGACAGGGACCCTCCAATCAGCCCCAGCATTTT
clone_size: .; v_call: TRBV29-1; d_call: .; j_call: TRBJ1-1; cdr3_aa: CSVAGRLMNTEAFF; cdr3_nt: TGCAGCGTTGCTGGGAGACTCATGAACACTGAAGCTTTCTTT
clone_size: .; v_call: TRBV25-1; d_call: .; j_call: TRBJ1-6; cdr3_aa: CASSPATGWASPLHF; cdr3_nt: TGTGCCAGCAGTCCGGCAACAGGGTGGGCTTCACCCCTCCACTTT
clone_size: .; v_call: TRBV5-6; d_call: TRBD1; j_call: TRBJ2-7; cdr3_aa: CASSLALDRGMATQQYF; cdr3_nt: TGTGCCAGCAGCTTGGCATTGGACAGGGGAATGGCAACTCAGCAGTACTTC
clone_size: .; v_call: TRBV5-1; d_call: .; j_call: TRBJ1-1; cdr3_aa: CASSVRGGEAFF; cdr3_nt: TGCGCCAGCAGCGTAAGAGGTGGTGAAGCTTTCTTT
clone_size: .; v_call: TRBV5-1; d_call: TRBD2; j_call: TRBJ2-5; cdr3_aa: CASSLGTAGGEETQYF; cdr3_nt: TGCGCCAGCAGCTTGGGGACGGCGGGAGGAGAAGAGACCCAGTACTTC